This T cell receptor (beta chain) is from a study of blood T cell repertoires in COVID-19. Symptom resolution, clearance, or two negative PCRs marked donors in Cohort 3 as recovered. Sequencing was performed with immunoSEQ multiplex PCR; in TCRdb, only in-frame clones are kept and a portion is missing. The repertoire holds about 190,000 clones, with around 88% as singletons. Sequenced material: PBMCs or T cells enriched from blood (not recorded which). This clonotype was obtained from a woman in her twenties or thirties who had recovered from COVID-19.

The CDR3 sequence: CATSGSRGKVEETQYF. CDR3 coding DNA: TGTGCCACCAGTGGGAGCAGGGGGAAGGTGGAAGAGACCCAGTACTTC. The J gene is TRBJ2-5, the V gene TRBV24-1, with 7 bases matching TRBD1. The CDR3 runs to 16 residues. V lost 5 bases, J lost 3 bases, and 11 bases stayed unmatched. Looked up from germline, CDR1 is KGHDR and CDR2 is SFDVKD.